This T cell receptor (beta chain) was retrieved from a study of blood T cell repertoires in COVID-19. V trimming: 2 bases; J trimming: 5 bases; junction bases outside the gene matches: 6. There are 15 residues in the CDR3. CDR1 and CDR2 (germline): SEHNR, FQNEAQ (reference sequence). TCRdb's table, derived via immunoSEQ multiplex PCR, lists solely in-frame clones and lacks some. The sample lists roughly 250,000 clones, 84% occurring once. The source of this sequence is a woman aged 40 to 50 who had recovered from COVID-19. Sequenced input: peripheral blood. The chain joins TRBV7-9 to TRBJ2-5; 9 positions agree with TRBD2. CDR3 in amino acids: CASSLRLAGAETQYF. The DNA of the CDR3 is TGTGCCAGCAGCTTAAGATTAGCGGGGGCGGAGACCCAGTACTTC.